A single sample is the source of the 29 T cell receptor beta chains below, sequenced in a study of T cell responses to AZD1222 COVID-19 vaccine. The assay was immunoSEQ multiplex PCR, and TCRdb's table has in-frame clones only and misses some. Among 90,000 to 150,000 clones listed, more than 70% were seen once. Material: peripheral blood, obtained 28 days after the second AZD1222 dose. Receptors were obtained from an adult who received the AZD1222 COVID-19 vaccine.

The chain employs TRBV6-2 or TRBV6-3 and TRBJ1-6; 7 bases line up with TRBD1. V lost 4 bases, J lost 10 bases, and 10 bases stayed unmatched. The CDR3 length is 15 residues. Germline V lookup: CDR1 MNHEY, CDR2 SVGEGT. The CDR3 loop is CASSFTAGGRSPLHF. The CDR3 DNA is TGTGCCAGCAGTTTCACGGCAGGGGGGAGGTCACCCCTCCACTTT.

As regards this clone: The sample has other DNA sequences that encode this CDR3 too. The chain carries TRBV7-9 and TRBJ2-5, with D possibly being TRBD2 (6 bases). In germline, CDR1 is SEHNR, CDR2 FQNEAQ (reference sequence). CDR3 length: 13 amino acids. V shed 0 bases and J shed 4 bases, with 6 bases lying between them. CDR3 loop: CASSLAGGETQYF. CDR3 in DNA: TGTGCCAGCAGCTTAGCGGGGGGAGAGACCCAGTACTTC. The complete variable domain, with remaining parts taken from reference TRBV7-9 and TRBJ2-5, reads DTGVSQNPRHKITKRGQNVTFRCDPISEHNRLYWYRQTLGQGPEFLTYFQNEAQLEKSRLLSDRFSAERPKGSFSTLEIQRTEQGDSAMYLCASSLAGGETQYFGPGTRLLVL.

The DNA for the CDR3 is TGTGCCAGCAGCCGGCAGGGACCATATAGCAATCAGCCCCAGCATTTT. It yields the protein CASSRQGPYSNQPQHF. The V and J genes are TRBV7-8 and TRBJ1-5; TRBD1 is a possible D gene (5 bases). The germline V and J ends were trimmed by 5 bases and 0 bases, with 14 bases remaining between them. The CDR3 has 16 residues. Germline CDR1 SGHVS, CDR2 FQNEAQ.

J is TRBJ2-5 and V is TRBV9; unclear D gene. This CDR3 spans 16 amino acids. Germline V gives CDR1 SGDLS, CDR2 YYNGEE. V lost 0 bases and J lost 2, with 14 bases in between. In DNA form, the CDR3 reads TGTGCCAGCAGCGTAGCTCACGGCCTTCCTCAAGAGACCCAGTACTTC. This gives the protein CASSVAHGLPQETQYF. The full variable domain, completed using reference TRBV9 and TRBJ2-5, is DSGVTQTPKHLITATGQRVTLRCSPRSGDLSVYWYQQSLDQGLQFLIQYYNGEERAKGNILERFSAQQFPDLHSELNLSSLELGDSALYFCASSVAHGLPQETQYFGPGTRLLVL.

The chain is built from TRBV4-1 and TRBJ2-1; TRBD2 aligns across 11 bases. V was pared by 0 bases and J by 5 bases, with 3 bases of the junction left unmatched. Germline CDR1 MGHRA, CDR2 YSYEKL. The CDR3 runs 16 residues. The chain's CDR3 is CASSQERGLADNEQFF. DNA of the CDR3: TGCGCCAGCAGCCAAGAGAGGGGACTAGCGGACAATGAGCAGTTCTTC.

DNA of the CDR3: TGTGCCAGCAGCACTACCTCCGGGACCCACTACGAGCAGTACTTC. The encoded protein is CASSTTSGTHYEQYF. The V call is TRBV6-2 or TRBV6-3, the J call TRBJ2-7; D may match TRBD1 or TRBD2 (5 bases each). From germline, CDR1 is MNHEY and CDR2 SVGEGT. This CDR3 comprises 15 residues. Trimming cost V 6 bases and J 3 bases, with 18 bases left between them.

The table lists this clone with a count of one. The chain employs TRBV15 and TRBJ2-7; either TRBD1 or TRBD2 may fit D (6 bases each). V was clipped by 1 base and J by 3 bases, with 13 bases between them. The CDR3 is 15 residues long. Germline lookup yields CDR1 LNHNV and CDR2 YYDKDF (reference sequence). CDR3 in amino acids: CATSRGRGQYYEQYF. The CDR3 bases are TGTGCCACCAGCAGAGGGAGGGGACAATACTACGAGCAGTACTTC.

V gene TRBV23-1 combines with J gene TRBJ2-2; D assignment may be TRBD1 or TRBD2 (6 bases each). TRBV23-1 is an open reading frame whose function is uncertain. There are 18 residues in the CDR3. Trimming stripped 7 bases from V and 0 bases from J, with 21 bases between. In nucleotides, the CDR3 is TGCGCCAGCATAAGAGGGGGGACGGCTTCCCCGAACACCGGGGAGCTGTTTTTT. Translating it yields CASIRGGTASPNTGELFF.

The V call is TRBV7-3, the J call TRBJ2-1; D possibly corresponds to TRBD1 (6 bases). The V gene's germline CDR1 is SGHTA and CDR2 FQGTGA. This CDR3 comprises 15 residues. Between the trimmed V and J ends, which lost 5 bases and 9 bases, there was a span of 20 bases. The CDR3 is CASSQIRGQYAEQFF. Written as DNA, the CDR3 is TGTGCCAGCAGCCAAATTCGCGGACAGTATGCTGAGCAGTTCTTC.

The chain couples TRBV11-2 to TRBJ2-7, with D hard to call. This CDR3 is 11 amino acids long. Between the trimmed V and J ends, which lost 4 bases and 3 bases, there was a span of 4 bases. The germline CDR1 and CDR2 sequences are SGHAT and FQNNGV. CDR3: CASSWGYEQYF. The DNA of the CDR3 is TGTGCCAGCAGCTGGGGCTACGAGCAGTACTTC.

This chain uses TRBV19 with TRBJ2-1; 10 bases are shared with TRBD2. This CDR3 has 17 amino acids. Per germline, CDR1 LNHDA and CDR2 SQIVND (reference sequence). Losses at the gene ends were 3 bases for V and 0 bases for J; bases not matched to a gene: 5. The CDR3 DNA reads as TGTGCCAGTAGTATTGCTAGCGGGGGTATCTCCTACAATGAGCAGTTCTTC. This gives the protein CASSIASGGISYNEQFF.

V and J are TRBV10-1 and TRBJ1-3, with a possible D match to TRBD1 (5 bases). Germline CDR1 is WNHNN and CDR2 is SYGVQD (reference sequence). The CDR3 has 14 residues. Trimming left V 6 bases short and J 3 bases short, with 12 bases between. Here the CDR3 DNA reads TGCGCCAGCAGAAAGACAGTTTGTGGAAACACCATATATTTT. It codes for CASRKTVCGNTIYF.

V and J are TRBV4-3 and TRBJ2-3; D is undetermined. Trimming took off 0 bases at V and 0 bases at J, with 10 bases between the two ends. The germline V gene has CDR1 LGHNA and CDR2 YSLEER. The CDR3 length is 16 residues. CDR3 nucleotides: TGCGCCAGCAGCCAAGATCTCCCAGGCAGCACAGATACGCAGTATTTT. Translated, it gives CASSQDLPGSTDTQYF.

The chain combines TRBV7-2 with TRBJ1-5, with TRBD1 as a possible D gene (5 bases). The CDR3 has 15 residues. Trimming took 4 bases from V and 6 from J, leaving 16 bases between them. CDR1 and CDR2 from the germline V gene are SGHTA and FQGNSA. The CDR3 coding sequence is TGTGCCAGCAGCTCTAGGACCGGTGGGGCTCAGCCCCAGCATTTT. This translates into CASSSRTGGAQPQHF.

The chain combines TRBV5-1 with TRBJ2-7; D uncertain. The V end lost 0 bases, the J end lost 2 bases, and 6 bases lay between the germline ends. This CDR3 region has 13 residues. Germline lookup yields CDR1 SGHRS and CDR2 YFSETQ. The CDR3 DNA is TGCGCCAGCAGCTTGGAACCACCCTACGAGCAGTACTTC. This codes for CASSLEPPYEQYF.

This sequence joins TRBV9 and TRBJ2-5, with TRBD2 identical over 13 bases. The CDR3 sequence is 16 residues long. Looked up from germline, CDR1 is SGDLS and CDR2 is YYNGEE. The trim removed 0 bases at V and 5 bases at J, leaving 4 bases unmatched. CDR3 DNA: TGTGCCAGCAGCGTAGAAGGACTAGCGGGAGTCGAGACCCAGTACTTC. Translation: CASSVEGLAGVETQYF.

This chain uses TRBV5-1 with TRBJ1-2; 8 bases are shared with TRBD1. The CDR3 runs to 14 residues. From germline, CDR1 is SGHRS and CDR2 YFSETQ. After removal of 4 bases from V and 7 bases from J, the junction contained 9 bases not matched to a gene. The CDR3 sequence: CASSPGQGEGGYTF. The CDR3 nucleotides are TGCGCCAGCAGCCCCGGACAGGGTGAGGGTGGCTACACCTTC.

This chain joins TRBV4-3 and TRBJ2-7; D ambiguous. Germline V gene lookup returns CDR1 LGHNA and CDR2 YSLEER. CDR3 length: 11 amino acids. V lost 5 bases to trimming and J lost 0 bases, with 2 bases between them. CDR3 amino acids: CASSDSYEQYF. The CDR3 DNA reads TGCGCCAGCAGCGACTCCTACGAGCAGTACTTC.

The chain joins TRBV5-1 to TRBJ2-3; the D call may be TRBD1 or TRBD2 (5 bases each). CDR3 size: 14 residues. V lost 0 bases to trimming and J lost 2 bases, with 7 bases between them. The germline gives CDR1 SGHRS, CDR2 YFSETQ. The CDR3 region is CASSLDGATDTQYF. CDR3 bases: TGCGCCAGCAGCTTGGACGGGGCCACAGATACGCAGTATTTT.

The rearrangement joins TRBV9 to TRBJ1-5; perhaps TRBD1 as D (5 bases). The CDR3 runs to 15 residues. Germline V gene lookup returns CDR1 SGDLS and CDR2 YYNGEE. With 5 bases removed from V and 6 bases from J, the gap between germline ends came to 18 bases. CDR3 protein: CASSKTGTGGQPQHF. CDR3 sequence (DNA): TGTGCCAGCAGTAAGACCGGGACCGGCGGTCAGCCCCAGCATTTT. Filled out from reference TRBV9 and TRBJ1-5, the complete variable domain reads DSGVTQTPKHLITATGQRVTLRCSPRSGDLSVYWYQQSLDQGLQFLIQYYNGEERAKGNILERFSAQQFPDLHSELNLSSLELGDSALYFCASSKTGTGGQPQHFGDGTRLSIL.

V and J are TRBV7-8 and TRBJ1-3; D is ambiguous. CDR3 size: 13 residues. CDR1 is SGHVS, CDR2 FQNEAQ, per germline. The ends were cut back, 0 bases at V and 7 bases at J, with 7 bases in the middle. The CDR3 region has the DNA TGTGCCAGCAGCTTAGCAGTGGGGAACACCATATATTTT. Encoded protein: CASSLAVGNTIYF.

In this sample, this clone turned up once. This chain links TRBV7-9 with TRBJ1-2; 7 bases match TRBD1. The CDR3 is 14 residues long. The V gene's germline CDR1 is SEHNR and CDR2 FQNEAQ (reference sequence). V was pared by 5 bases and J by 0 bases, with 3 bases of the junction left unmatched. Here the CDR3 DNA reads TGTGCCAGCAGCCGTGGGACAGCTAACTATGGCTACACCTTC. It is translated as CASSRGTANYGYTF.

J is TRBJ1-1 and V is TRBV28; the D gene is possibly TRBD1 (5 bases). V was shortened by 6 bases and J by 0 bases, with 11 bases between the two germline ends. The germline V gene encodes CDR1 MDHEN and CDR2 SYDVKM. The CDR3 has 14 amino acids. CDR3 coding DNA: TGTGCCAGCAGCCCCTCGACAGTGAACACTGAAGCTTTCTTT. It yields the protein CASSPSTVNTEAFF. Full variable domain (missing parts from reference TRBV28 and TRBJ1-1): DVKVTQSSRYLVKRTGEKVFLECVQDMDHENMFWYRQDPGLGLRLIYFSYDVKMKEKGDIPEGYSVSREKKERFSLILESASTNQTSMYLCASSPSTVNTEAFFGQGTRLTVV.

J is TRBJ2-5 and V is TRBV10-2, with TRBD2 matching over 11 bases. The CDR3 is 15 residues long. Trimming cost V 4 bases and J 4 bases; bases outside gene matches: 5. Germline-derived CDR1 and CDR2 are WSHSY and SAAADI. The CDR3 is CASSGSGGASETQYF. In DNA form, the CDR3 reads TGCGCCAGCAGTGGTAGCGGGGGGGCCTCAGAGACCCAGTACTTC.

The rearrangement joins TRBV6-2 or TRBV6-3 to TRBJ2-7; 11 bases map to TRBD2. Germline V gene lookup returns CDR1 MNHEY and CDR2 SVGEGT. The V and J ends lost 6 bases and 2 bases, in that order; junction bases with no gene match: 12. The CDR3 totals 17 residues. CDR3 loop: CASSWTSGRRRPYEQYF. CDR3 DNA sequence: TGTGCCAGCAGCTGGACTAGCGGGCGACGAAGGCCCTACGAGCAGTACTTC.

The chain uses TRBV18 and TRBJ2-7; D is possibly TRBD2 (5 bases). Per the germline V gene, CDR1 is KGHSH and CDR2 is LQKENI. V was shortened by 1 base and J by 5 bases, with 27 bases between the two germline ends. This CDR3 region has 19 residues. The CDR3 protein is CASSPLNIGLLAGLDEQYF. CDR3 DNA sequence: TGTGCCAGCTCACCACTTAATATTGGTCTCCTAGCAGGTTTGGACGAGCAGTACTTC.

V and J are TRBV19 and TRBJ1-1; D is undetermined. In germline, CDR1 is LNHDA, CDR2 SQIVND (reference sequence). The V and J ends lost 6 bases and 4 bases respectively, with 12 bases between them. The CDR3 is 13 residues long. In DNA, the CDR3 is TGTGCCAGTAGCCGGGTTTCGGTCACTGAAGCTTTCTTT. Encoded protein: CASSRVSVTEAFF.

The V call is TRBV11-3, the J call TRBJ2-1; D is ambiguous. The CDR3 runs 14 residues. Trimming removed 0 bases from V and 8 bases from J, with 11 bases in between. Germline V CDR1 and CDR2: SGHNT, YENEEA. CDR3 in amino acids: CASSLDPARHEQFF. Here the CDR3 DNA reads TGTGCCAGCAGCTTAGATCCCGCCCGGCATGAGCAGTTCTTC.

The gene calls are TRBV7-3 and TRBJ2-6; D unclear. The CDR3 consists of 15 residues. V was cut by 5 bases and J by 4 bases, with 12 bases left in between. Germline assignment: CDR1 SGHTA and CDR2 FQGTGA. The DNA for the CDR3 is TGTGCCAGCAGCCCCGAGCATTGGGGGGCCAACGTCCTGACTTTC. This gives the protein CASSPEHWGANVLTF.